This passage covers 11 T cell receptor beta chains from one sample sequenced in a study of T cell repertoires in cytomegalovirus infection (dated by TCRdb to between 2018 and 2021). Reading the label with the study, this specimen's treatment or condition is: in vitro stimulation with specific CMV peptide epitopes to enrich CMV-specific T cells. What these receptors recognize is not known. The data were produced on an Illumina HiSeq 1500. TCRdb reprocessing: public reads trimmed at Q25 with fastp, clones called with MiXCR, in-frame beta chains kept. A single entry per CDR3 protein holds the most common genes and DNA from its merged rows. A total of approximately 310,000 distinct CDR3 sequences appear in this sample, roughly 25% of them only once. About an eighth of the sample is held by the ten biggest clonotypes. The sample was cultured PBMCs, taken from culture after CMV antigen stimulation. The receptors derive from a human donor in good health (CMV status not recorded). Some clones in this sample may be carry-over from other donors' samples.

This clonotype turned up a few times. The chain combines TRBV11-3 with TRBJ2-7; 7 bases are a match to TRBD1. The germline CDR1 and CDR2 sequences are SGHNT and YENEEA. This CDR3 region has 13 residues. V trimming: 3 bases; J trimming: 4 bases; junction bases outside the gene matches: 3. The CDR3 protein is CASSLPGQYEQYV. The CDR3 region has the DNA TGTGCCAGCAGCTTGCCGGGACAGTACGAGCAGTACGTC.

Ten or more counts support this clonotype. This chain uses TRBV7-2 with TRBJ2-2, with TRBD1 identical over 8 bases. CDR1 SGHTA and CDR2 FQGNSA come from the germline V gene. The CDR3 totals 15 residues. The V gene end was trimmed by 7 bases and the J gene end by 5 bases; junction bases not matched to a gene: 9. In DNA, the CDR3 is TGTGCCAGCAAGGCGGACAGGGTGAATACCGGGGAGCTGTTTTTT. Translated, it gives CASKADRVNTGELFF.

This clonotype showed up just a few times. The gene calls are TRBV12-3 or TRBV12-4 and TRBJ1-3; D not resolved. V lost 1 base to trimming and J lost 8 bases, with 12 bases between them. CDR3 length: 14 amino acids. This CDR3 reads CASSLGVRGDTIYF. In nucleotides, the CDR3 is TGTGCCAGCAGTTTAGGGGTGCGGGGAGACACCATATATTTT.

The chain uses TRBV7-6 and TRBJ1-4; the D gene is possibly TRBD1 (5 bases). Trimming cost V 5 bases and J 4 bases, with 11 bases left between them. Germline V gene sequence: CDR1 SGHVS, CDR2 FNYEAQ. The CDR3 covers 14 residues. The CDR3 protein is CASSRTTLNEKLFF. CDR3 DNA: TGTGCCAGCAGCAGGACAACCCTTAATGAAAAACTGTTTTTT. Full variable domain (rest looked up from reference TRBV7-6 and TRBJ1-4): GAGVSQSPRYKVTKRGQDVALRCDPISGHVSLYWYRQALGQGPEFLTYFNYEAQQDKSGLPNDRFSAERPEGSISTLTIQRTEQRDSAMYRCASSRTTLNEKLFFGSGTQLSVL.

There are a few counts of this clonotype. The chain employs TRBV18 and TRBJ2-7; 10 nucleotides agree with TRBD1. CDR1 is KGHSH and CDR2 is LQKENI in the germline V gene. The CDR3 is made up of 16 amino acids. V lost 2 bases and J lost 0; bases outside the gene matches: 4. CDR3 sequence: CASSPGQGVSSYEQYF. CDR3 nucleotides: TGTGCCAGCTCACCAGGACAGGGGGTAAGCTCCTACGAGCAGTACTTC.

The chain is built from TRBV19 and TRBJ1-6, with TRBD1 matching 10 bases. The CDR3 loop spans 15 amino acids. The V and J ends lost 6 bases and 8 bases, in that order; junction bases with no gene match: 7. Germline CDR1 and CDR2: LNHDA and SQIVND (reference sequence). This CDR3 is CASSLIGTGDSPLHF. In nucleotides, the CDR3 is TGTGCCAGTAGCCTTATCGGGACAGGGGATTCACCCCTCCACTTT.

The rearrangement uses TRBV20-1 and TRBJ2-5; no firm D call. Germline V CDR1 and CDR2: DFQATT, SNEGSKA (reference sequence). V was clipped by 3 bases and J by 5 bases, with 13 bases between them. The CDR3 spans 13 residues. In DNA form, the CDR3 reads TGCAGTGCTAGGGACGGACGAGAGGAGACCCAGTACTTC. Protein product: CSARDGREETQYF.

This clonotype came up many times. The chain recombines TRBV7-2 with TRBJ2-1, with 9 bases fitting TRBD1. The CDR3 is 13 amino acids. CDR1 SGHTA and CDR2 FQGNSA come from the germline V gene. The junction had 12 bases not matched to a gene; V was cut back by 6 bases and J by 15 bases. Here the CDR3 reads CASSSGTGLRVFF. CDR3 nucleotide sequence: TGTGCCAGCAGTTCCGGGACAGGGCTACGAGTGTTCTTC.

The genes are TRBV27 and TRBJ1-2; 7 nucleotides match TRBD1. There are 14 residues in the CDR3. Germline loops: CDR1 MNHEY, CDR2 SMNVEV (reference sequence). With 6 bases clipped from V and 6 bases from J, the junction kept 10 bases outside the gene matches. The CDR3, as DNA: TGTGCCAGCAGCGACGGACAGGATCGGAATGGCTACACCTTC. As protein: CASSDGQDRNGYTF.

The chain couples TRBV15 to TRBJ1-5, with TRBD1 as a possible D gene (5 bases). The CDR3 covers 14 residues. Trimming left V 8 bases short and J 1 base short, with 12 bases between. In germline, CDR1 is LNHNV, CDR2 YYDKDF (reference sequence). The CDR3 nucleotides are TGTGCCACCGGGGGGGGGGTAAGCAATCAGCCCCAGCATTTT. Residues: CATGGGVSNQPQHF.

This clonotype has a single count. CDR3 sequence (DNA): TGTGCCAGCAGCTTCCCCTCCGACAGGGGGCTGGAGACCCAGTACTTC. As protein: CASSFPSDRGLETQYF. The rearrangement links TRBV7-2 to TRBJ2-5, with TRBD1 matching 10 bases. The CDR3 length is 16 residues. V trimming: 3 bases; J trimming: 5 bases; junction bases outside the gene matches: 9. Germline V lookup: CDR1 SGHTA, CDR2 FQGNSA.